A selection of T cell receptor beta chains follows, all from one sample in a study of blood T cell repertoires in COVID-19. Only in-frame clones appear in the TCRdb table, and some are missing; sequencing was by immunoSEQ multiplex PCR. The sample holds 220,000 or so clones; just under 90% are singletons and the top ten take 0.87%. The sample taken for sequencing was PBMCs or T cells enriched from blood (not recorded which). These receptors all come from a man aged 45-60 years who had been exposed to COVID-19. CDR3s include the opening cysteine and the closing phenylalanine or tryptophan. Each record gives: CDR3 protein, CDR3 DNA, clone size, V gene, J gene, D gene. A D gene is named only where the DNA matches it firmly. The size entry is marked missing in some rows and otherwise reads once, few, many or a size class.

CDR3: CASSLRRGATYGYTF
DNA: TGTGCCAGTAGTCTCCGCCGGGGGGCGACCTATGGCTACACCTTC
size: -
V: TRBV19
J: TRBJ1-2
D: -

CDR3: CASLRDYSSYEQYF
DNA: TGTGCCAGTCTGCGGGACTACTCCTCCTACGAGCAGTACTTC
size: -
V: TRBV2
J: TRBJ2-7
D: TRBD2

CDR3: CASSPPTRRGHSDEQYF
DNA: TGTGCCAGCAGTCCCCCTACCCGGCGGGGTCATTCGGACGAGCAGTACTTC
size: -
V: TRBV28
J: TRBJ2-7
D: -

CDR3: CASSLRGGSYEQYF
DNA: TGTGCCAGCAGCTTAAGGGGGGGATCCTACGAGCAGTACTTC
size: -
V: TRBV11-1
J: TRBJ2-7
D: -

CDR3: CASSKDRAETQYF
DNA: TGTGCCAGCAGCAAGGACAGAGCAGAGACCCAGTACTTC
size: -
V: TRBV5-8
J: TRBJ2-5
D: -

CDR3: CASSEVSAFF
DNA: TGTGCCAGCAGTGAAGTCTCGGCTTTCTTT
size: -
V: TRBV6-1
J: TRBJ1-1
D: -

CDR3: CASSEYRSNSPLHF
DNA: TGTGCCAGCAGTGAATACAGGAGTAATTCACCCCTCCACTTT
size: -
V: TRBV6-1
J: TRBJ1-6
D: -

CDR3: CASSEAGFYNEQFF
DNA: TGTGCCAGCAGTGAAGCGGGCTTTTACAATGAGCAGTTCTTC
size: -
V: TRBV25-1
J: TRBJ2-1
D: -

CDR3: CASSLEPGVNSPLHF
DNA: TGCGCCAGCAGCTTAGAGCCAGGCGTTAATTCACCCCTCCACTTT
size: once
V: TRBV5-1
J: TRBJ1-6
D: -

CDR3: CATSDSKTTSSYNEQFF
DNA: TGTGCCACCAGTGATTCAAAGACAACAAGCTCCTACAATGAGCAGTTCTTC
size: -
V: TRBV24-1
J: TRBJ2-1
D: -

CDR3: CASSPGARDTEAFF
DNA: TGTGCCAGCTCACCAGGGGCAAGGGACACTGAAGCTTTCTTT
size: -
V: TRBV18
J: TRBJ1-1
D: -